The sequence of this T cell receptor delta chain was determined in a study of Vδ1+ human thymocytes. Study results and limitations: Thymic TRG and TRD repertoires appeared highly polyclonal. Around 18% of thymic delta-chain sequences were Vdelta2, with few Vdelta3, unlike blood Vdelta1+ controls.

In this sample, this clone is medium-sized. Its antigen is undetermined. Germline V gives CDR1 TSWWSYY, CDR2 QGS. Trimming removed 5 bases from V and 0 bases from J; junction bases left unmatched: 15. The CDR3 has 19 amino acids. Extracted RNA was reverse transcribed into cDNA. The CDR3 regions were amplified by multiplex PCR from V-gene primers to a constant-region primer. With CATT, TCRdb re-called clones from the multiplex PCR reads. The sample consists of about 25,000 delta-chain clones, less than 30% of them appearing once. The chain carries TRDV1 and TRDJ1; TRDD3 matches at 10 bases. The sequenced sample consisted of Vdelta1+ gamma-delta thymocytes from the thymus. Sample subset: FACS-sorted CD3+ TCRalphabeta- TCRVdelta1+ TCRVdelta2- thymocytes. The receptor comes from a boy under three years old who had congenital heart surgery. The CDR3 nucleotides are TGTGCTCTTGGGCCTCGACCCCTTTGGGGGATACAAGACACCGATAAACTCATCTTT. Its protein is CALGPRPLWGIQDTDKLIF.